This T cell receptor beta chain was identified during a study of blood T cell repertoires in COVID-19. Turning to the study itself: Spain, Italy and the United States supplied samples that represented acute and convalescent COVID-19. T cells, B-cell-depleted T cells, or PBMCs provided the cDNA or gDNA that served as material.

Methods used by the authors: The authors estimated nucleated cell counts from reference gene primer amplification. The table came from immunoSEQ multiplex PCR; TCRdb's copy has only in-frame clones and leaves some out. V and J calls and clone size are copied from that table; D and trimming were computed from the DNA. Of more than 300,000 clones in the sample, around 87% were seen once. Followed over time, Seattle patients had been enrolled while infection was active. The V end was cut by 8 bases, the J end by 3 bases, with 14 bases between. CDR3 length: 14 residues. Germline V gives CDR1 MNHEY, CDR2 SVGAGI.

The sample comprised peripheral blood. The V call is TRBV6-5, the J call TRBJ2-1; tentative D call: TRBD1 (6 bases). The sequence derives from a woman aged 25 to 39 with COVID-19, enrolled during active disease. CDR3 nucleotides: TGTGCCAGCCAAAAGGACAGAAACTACAATGAGCAGTTCTTC. Its protein is CASQKDRNYNEQFF.